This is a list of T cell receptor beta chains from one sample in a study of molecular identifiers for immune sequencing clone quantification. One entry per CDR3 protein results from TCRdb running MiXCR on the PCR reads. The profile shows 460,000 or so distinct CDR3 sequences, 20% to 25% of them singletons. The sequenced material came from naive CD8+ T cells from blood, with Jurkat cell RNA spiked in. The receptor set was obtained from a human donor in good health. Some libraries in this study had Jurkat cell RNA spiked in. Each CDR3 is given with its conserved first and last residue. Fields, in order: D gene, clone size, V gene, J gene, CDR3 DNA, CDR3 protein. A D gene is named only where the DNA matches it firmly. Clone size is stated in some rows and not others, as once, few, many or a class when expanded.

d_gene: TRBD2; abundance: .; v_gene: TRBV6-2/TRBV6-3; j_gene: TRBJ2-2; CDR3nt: TGTGCCAGCAGTTCGATGGGACTAGCGGGAGAGGACGGGGAGCTGTTTTTT; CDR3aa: CASSSMGLAGEDGELFF
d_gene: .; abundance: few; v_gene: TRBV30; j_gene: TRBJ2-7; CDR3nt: TGTGCCTGGAGTGAGCTCGGGGGAGCCTACGAGCAGTACTTC; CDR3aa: CAWSELGGAYEQYF
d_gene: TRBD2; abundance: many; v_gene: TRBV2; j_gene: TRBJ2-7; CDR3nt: TGTGCCAGCAGCGGGGGAGGGACTATCTACGAGCAGTACTTC; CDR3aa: CASSGGGTIYEQYF
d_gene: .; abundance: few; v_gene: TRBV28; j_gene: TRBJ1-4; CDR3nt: TGTGCCAGCAGTTTCCGACAGTCTAATGAAAAACTGTTTTTT; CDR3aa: CASSFRQSNEKLFF
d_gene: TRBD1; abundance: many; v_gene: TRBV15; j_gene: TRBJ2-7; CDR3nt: TGTGCCACCAGCAGAGTCGTTCTCGAGGACAGGGCTTCCGGGACCTACGAGCAGTACTTC; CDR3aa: CATSRVVLEDRASGTYEQYF
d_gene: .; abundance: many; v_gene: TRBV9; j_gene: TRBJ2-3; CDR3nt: TGTGCCAGCGAGGTAGGCGGCACAGATACGCAGTATTTT; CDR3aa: CASEVGGTDTQYF
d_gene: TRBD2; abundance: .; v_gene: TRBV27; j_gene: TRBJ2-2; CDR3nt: TGTGCCAGCAGTTCGGGACTAGCGGGAGCGGGCGGGGAGCTGTTTTTT; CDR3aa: CASSSGLAGAGGELFF
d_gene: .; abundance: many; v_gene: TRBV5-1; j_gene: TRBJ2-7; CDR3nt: TGCGCCAGCAGTTACGGAGACTACGAGCAGTACTTC; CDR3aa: CASSYGDYEQYF
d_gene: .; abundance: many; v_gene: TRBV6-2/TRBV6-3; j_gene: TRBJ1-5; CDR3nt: TGTGCCAGCAGTTACTTGACAGGTGCGAATCAGCCCCAGCATTTT; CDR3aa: CASSYLTGANQPQHF
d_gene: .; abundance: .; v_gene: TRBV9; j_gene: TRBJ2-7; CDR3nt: TGTGCCAGCAGCGTAGACGAGGAGCCCTACGAGCAGTACTTC; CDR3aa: CASSVDEEPYEQYF
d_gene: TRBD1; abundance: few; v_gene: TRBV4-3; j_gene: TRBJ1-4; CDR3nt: TGCGCCAGCAGCGAAGGGACAGGGAAAACTGAAAAACTGTTTTTT; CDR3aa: CASSEGTGKTEKLFF
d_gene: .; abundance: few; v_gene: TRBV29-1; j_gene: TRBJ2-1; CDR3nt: TGCAGCGTTGAAGGAGGACTCCCTGGCAATGAGCAGTTCTTC; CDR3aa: CSVEGGLPGNEQFF
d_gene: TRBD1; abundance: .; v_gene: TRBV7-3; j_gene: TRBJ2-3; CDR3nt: TGTGCCAGCAGCCCTGGGACAGCTAGCACAGATACGCGGTATTTT; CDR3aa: CASSPGTASTDTRYF
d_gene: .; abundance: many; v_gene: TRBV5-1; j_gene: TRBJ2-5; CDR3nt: TGCGCCAGCAGCTCTATCCCGGGATCGAGGGAGACCCAGTACTTC; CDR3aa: CASSSIPGSRETQYF
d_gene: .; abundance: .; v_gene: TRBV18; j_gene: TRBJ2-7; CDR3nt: TGTGCCAGCTCACCCGGGCCGAACCTCTACGAGCAGTACTTC; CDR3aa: CASSPGPNLYEQYF
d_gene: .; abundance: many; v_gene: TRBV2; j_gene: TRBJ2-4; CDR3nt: TGTGCCAGCAGTGCCGGCAGGGAAGCCAAAAACATTCAGTACTTC; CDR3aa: CASSAGREAKNIQYF
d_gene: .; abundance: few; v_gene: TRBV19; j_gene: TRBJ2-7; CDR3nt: TGTGCCAGTAGCATCGGGACATCTAACTACGAGCAGTACTTC; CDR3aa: CASSIGTSNYEQYF
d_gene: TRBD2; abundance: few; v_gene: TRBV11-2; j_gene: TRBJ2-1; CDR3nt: TGTGCCAGCAGCCCAACCGCGGGGGTTACCTACAATGAGCAGTTCTTC; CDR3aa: CASSPTAGVTYNEQFF
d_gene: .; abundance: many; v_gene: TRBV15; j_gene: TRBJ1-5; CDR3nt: TGTGCCACCAGCAGAGATTTCCAGGGACCCCAGCATTTT; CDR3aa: CATSRDFQGPQHF
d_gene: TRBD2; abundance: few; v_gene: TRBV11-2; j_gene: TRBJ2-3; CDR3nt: TGTGCCAGCAGCCAAAGGGTTTTAGCGGGAACTAGCACAGATACGCAGTATTTT; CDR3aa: CASSQRVLAGTSTDTQYF
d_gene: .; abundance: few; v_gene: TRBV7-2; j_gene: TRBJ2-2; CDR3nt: TGTGCCAGCAGCTCTTTCCTAAGCGGAGGCACCGGGGAGCTGTTTTTT; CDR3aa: CASSSFLSGGTGELFF
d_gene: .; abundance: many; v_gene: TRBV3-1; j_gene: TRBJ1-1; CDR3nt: TGTGCCAGCAGCCAAGTGTGGAACACTGAAGCTTTCTTT; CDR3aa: CASSQVWNTEAFF
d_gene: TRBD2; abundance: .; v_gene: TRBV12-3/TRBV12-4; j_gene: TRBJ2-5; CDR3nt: TGTGCCAGCAGTTTATCTAAGGGACTAACAGAGACCCAGTACTTC; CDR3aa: CASSLSKGLTETQYF
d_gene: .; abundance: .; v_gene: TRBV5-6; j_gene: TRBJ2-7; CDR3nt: TGTGTCAGCAGCTTGGGGGGCGGGAGTTGGTACGAGCAGTACTTC; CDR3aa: CVSSLGGGSWYEQYF
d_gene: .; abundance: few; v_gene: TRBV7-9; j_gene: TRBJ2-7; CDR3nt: TGTGCCAGCAGCTGGGGAGACGAGCAGTACTTC; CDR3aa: CASSWGDEQYF
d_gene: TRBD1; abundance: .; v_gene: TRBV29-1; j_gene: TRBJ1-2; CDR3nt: TGCAGCGTAAACAGGGGTGACTATGGCTACACCTTC; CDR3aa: CSVNRGDYGYTF
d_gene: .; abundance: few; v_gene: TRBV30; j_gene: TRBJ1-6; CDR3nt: TGTGCCTGGAGTAGTGGACCCTCCGAGGGGTCACCCCTCCACTTT; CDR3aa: CAWSSGPSEGSPLHF
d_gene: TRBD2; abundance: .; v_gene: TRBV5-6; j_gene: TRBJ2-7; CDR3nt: TGTGCCAGCAGCTTATTCGGCGGGGGGAGCGAGCAGTACTTC; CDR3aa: CASSLFGGGSEQYF
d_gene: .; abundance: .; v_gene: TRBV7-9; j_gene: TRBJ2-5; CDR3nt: TGTGCCAGCAGGTCTGGGGGGTCTTTTCCGGAGACCCAGTACTTC; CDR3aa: CASRSGGSFPETQYF
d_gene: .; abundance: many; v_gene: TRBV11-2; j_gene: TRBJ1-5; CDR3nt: TGTGCCAGCAGCTTGGGGACACACAATCAGCCCCAGCATTTT; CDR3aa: CASSLGTHNQPQHF
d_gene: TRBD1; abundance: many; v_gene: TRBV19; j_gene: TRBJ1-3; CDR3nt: TGTGCCACCCGGACAGGCCCGTCCTCTGGAAACACCATATATTTT; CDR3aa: CATRTGPSSGNTIYF
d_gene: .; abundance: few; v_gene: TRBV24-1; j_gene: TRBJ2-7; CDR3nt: TGTGCCACCAGTGAACTAACCCTCGGACCGACAAAGCGCTACGAGCAGTACTTC; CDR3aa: CATSELTLGPTKRYEQYF
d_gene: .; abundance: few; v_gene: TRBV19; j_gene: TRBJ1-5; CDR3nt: TGTGCCAGTAGTATTGGGTCCTTAGATCAGCCCCAGCATTTT; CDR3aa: CASSIGSLDQPQHF
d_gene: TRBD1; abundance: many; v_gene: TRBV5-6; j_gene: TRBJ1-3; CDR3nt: TGTGCCAGCAGCTTGCGCAGGGGGCTTGGAAACACCATATATTTT; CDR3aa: CASSLRRGLGNTIYF
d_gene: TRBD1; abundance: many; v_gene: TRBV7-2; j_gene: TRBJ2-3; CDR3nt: TGTGCCAGCAGCTTGACAGGGATGGATACGCAGTATTTT; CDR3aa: CASSLTGMDTQYF
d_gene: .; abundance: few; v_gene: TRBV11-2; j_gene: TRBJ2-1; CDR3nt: TGTGCCAGCAGCTCCCCATGGACTGAAAACAATGAGCAGTTCTTC; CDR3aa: CASSSPWTENNEQFF
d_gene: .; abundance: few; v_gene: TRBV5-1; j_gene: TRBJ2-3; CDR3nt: TGCGCCGGCTACTCAGGGTGGGATACCACAGATACGCAGTATTTT; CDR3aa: CAGYSGWDTTDTQYF